The 30 T cell receptor beta chains reported below all come from one sample, sequenced in a study of shared clonotypes between healthy human individuals. The repertoire was sequenced with immunoSEQ multiplex PCR; TCRdb's copy has only in-frame clones and lacks some. The sample has nearly 2 million clones, approximately 95% seen once. The naive CD8 subset, CD45RO-negative cells positively selected for CCR7, excluded terminally differentiated effector memory CD45RA+ cells. Sequencing was carried out using naive CD8+ T cells sorted from blood. These receptors were taken from a man aged 18-30 years in good health.

The rearrangement uses TRBV13 and TRBJ2-1; D is unresolved. Trimming took off 5 bases at V and 6 bases at J, with 14 bases between the two ends. Germline CDR1 and CDR2: PRHDT and FYEKMQ (reference sequence). This CDR3 region has 14 residues. CDR3 bases: TGTGCCAGCAGCCAAAGAGGCTCTAGCAATGAGCAGTTCTTC. This codes for CASSQRGSSNEQFF. Variable domain in full (rest from reference TRBV13 and TRBJ2-1): AAGVIQSPRHLIKEKRETATLKCYPIPRHDTVYWYQQGPGQDPQFLISFYEKMQSDKGSIPDRFSAQQFSDYHSELNMSSLELGDSALYFCASSQRGSSNEQFFGPGTRLTVL.

This chain uses TRBV4-1 with TRBJ1-1; 10 bases agree with TRBD1. This CDR3 has 15 residues. V shed 0 bases, J shed 5 bases, and the junction held 3 bases outside the gene matches. From germline, CDR1 is MGHRA and CDR2 YSYEKL. CDR3 sequence (DNA): TGCGCCAGCAGCCAAGAGGGGACAGGGGAGACTGAAGCTTTCTTT. Its protein is CASSQEGTGETEAFF.

The chain employs TRBV10-3 and TRBJ1-1, with TRBD1 matching 7 bases. V gave up 4 bases and J gave up 3 bases; unmatched junction bases: 5. CDR1 is ENHRY, CDR2 SYGVKD, per germline. The CDR3 totals 14 residues. The CDR3 bases are TGTGCCATCAGTGTCCAGGGGGAGGACACTGAAGCTTTCTTT. Residues: CAISVQGEDTEAFF.

For this clone: Different DNA sequences within this sample yield the same CDR3. This chain links TRBV5-6 with TRBJ2-1; D gene unclear. In germline, CDR1 is SGHDT, CDR2 YYEEEE. V was trimmed by 0 bases and J by 7 bases, leaving 5 bases between them. CDR3 size: 12 residues. CDR3 sequence: CASSLAGNEQFF. The DNA for the CDR3 is TGTGCCAGCAGCTTGGCTGGGAATGAGCAGTTCTTC.

The chain is built from TRBV28 and TRBJ2-3; D is unclear. The CDR3 consists of 16 residues. V was clipped by 4 bases and J by 1 base, with 15 bases between them. Germline values: CDR1 MDHEN, CDR2 SYDVKM. CDR3 DNA sequence: TGTGCCAGCAGTTCCCCCGGCCTCGAAGGCACAGATACGCAGTATTTT. Translating gives CASSSPGLEGTDTQYF.

Comments on this clone: The same CDR3 can be traced to other DNA sequences in this sample. The chain couples TRBV4-3 to TRBJ1-1; D unclear. V lost 0 bases to trimming and J lost 5 bases, with 7 bases between them. The CDR3 extends over 13 amino acids. In germline, CDR1 is LGHNA, CDR2 YSLEER. CDR3 coding DNA: TGCGCCAGCAGCCAAGACCGGGAGACTGAAGCTTTCTTT. This sequence encodes CASSQDRETEAFF.

The chain couples TRBV13 to TRBJ1-5; D unclear. The CDR3 is 17 amino acids. V lost 0 bases, J lost 1 base, and 13 bases lay in between. Germline V gene lookup returns CDR1 PRHDT and CDR2 FYEKMQ (reference sequence). This CDR3 is CASSLGLGPGSNQPQHF. As DNA, the CDR3 is TGTGCCAGCAGCTTAGGCCTGGGCCCGGGGAGCAATCAGCCCCAGCATTTT. The full variable domain, its missing parts supplied by reference TRBV13 and TRBJ1-5, is AAGVIQSPRHLIKEKRETATLKCYPIPRHDTVYWYQQGPGQDPQFLISFYEKMQSDKGSIPDRFSAQQFSDYHSELNMSSLELGDSALYFCASSLGLGPGSNQPQHFGDGTRLSIL.

The chain combines TRBV5-4 with TRBJ1-2; 7 bases fit TRBD1. CDR1 and CDR2 from the germline V gene are SGHNT and YYREEE (reference sequence). The CDR3 loop spans 15 amino acids. V lost 1 base to trimming and J lost 4 bases; unmatched junction nucleotides: 7. The CDR3 DNA reads TGTGCCAGCAGCTTGCTGGGACAGACAACCTATGGCTACACCTTC. This codes for CASSLLGQTTYGYTF.

The chain links TRBV7-9 to TRBJ2-3; 10 bases are shared with TRBD2. Losses at the gene ends were 3 bases for V and 9 bases for J; bases not matched to a gene: 9. CDR1 is SEHNR and CDR2 is FQNEAQ in the germline V gene (reference sequence). There are 15 residues in the CDR3. CDR3 loop: CASSFLAGAEGTQYF. The CDR3 DNA sequence: TGTGCCAGCAGCTTTCTAGCGGGGGCGGAGGGGACGCAGTATTTT.

The sample holds a few counts of this clone. The CDR3 region is CASSLTGSEEKLFF. CDR3 bases: TGTGCCAGCAGCCTTACAGGGAGCGAAGAAAAACTGTTTTTT. V usage is TRBV6-6 and J usage is TRBJ1-4; D perhaps matches TRBD1 (6 bases). This CDR3 has 14 residues. The germline gives CDR1 MNHNY, CDR2 SVGAGI (reference sequence). Trimming pared 6 bases from V and 8 bases from J, leaving 16 bases between.

The chain has TRBV10-3 and TRBJ2-1; TRBD2 agrees at 12 bases. The length of the CDR3 is 17 residues. Germline values: CDR1 ENHRY, CDR2 SYGVKD. V gave up 6 bases and J gave up 5 bases; unmatched junction bases: 11. This chain's CDR3 is CAISPGLAGQVHNEQFF. The CDR3 DNA sequence: TGTGCCATCAGCCCGGGACTAGCGGGTCAGGTACACAATGAGCAGTTCTTC.

The rearrangement uses TRBV30 and TRBJ2-5, with a weak D call TRBD1 (5 bases). Gene TRBJ2-7 matches the end of the DNA better, so the J call may be wrong. The CDR3 runs to 13 residues. Germline V gene sequence: CDR1 GTSNPN, CDR2 SVGIG (reference sequence). The CDR3 spells CAWSTGSSYEQYF. DNA of the CDR3: TGTGCCTGGAGTACAGGTAGCTCCTACGAGCAGTACTTC.

The chain combines TRBV7-3 with TRBJ2-2; 10 bases are shared with TRBD2. CDR1 is SGHTA, CDR2 FQGTGA, per germline. J was trimmed by 3 bases and V by 2 bases; bases with no gene match: 6. This CDR3 has 17 amino acids. In nucleotides, the CDR3 is TGTGCCAGCAGCTTATATACTAGCGGGACCTACACCGGGGAGCTGTTTTTT. Residues: CASSLYTSGTYTGELFF.

This sequence joins TRBV15 and TRBJ1-2, with TRBD1 identical over 9 bases. This CDR3 has 14 residues. Germline V gene lookup returns CDR1 LNHNV and CDR2 YYDKDF (reference sequence). V trimming: 5 bases; J trimming: 10 bases; junction bases outside the gene matches: 11. As DNA, the CDR3 is TGTGCCACCAGCCCAGTCGGGACAGGGTATCACTACACCTTC. This translates into CATSPVGTGYHYTF.

This clone appeared a single time. Mismatch with germline at one junction end may stem from a read error. The chain recombines TRBV7-7 with TRBJ2-1, with D unclear. CDR3 length: 14 residues. Per the germline V gene, CDR1 is SSHAT and CDR2 is FNYEAQ (reference sequence). The CDR3 loop is CASSLDSSYNEQFF. The CDR3 nucleotides are TGTGCTAGCAGCTTAGACTCCTCCTACAATGAGCAGTTCTTC.

This clone was recorded only once. The J gene is TRBJ1-4, the V gene TRBV29-1; no reliable D call. This CDR3 has 13 residues. Trimming cost V 4 bases and J 8 bases, with 14 bases left between them. From germline, CDR1 is SQVTM and CDR2 ANQGSEA. As DNA, the CDR3 is TGCAGCGTTGTGGCGGGGTCGGGCGAAAAACTGTTTTTT. Its protein product is CSVVAGSGEKLFF.

The rearrangement joins TRBV27 to TRBJ1-1; 10 bases are a match to TRBD1. CDR1 is MNHEY and CDR2 is SMNVEV in the germline V gene (reference sequence). The trim removed 0 bases at V and 10 bases at J, leaving 5 bases unmatched. This CDR3 has 14 residues. The CDR3 region has the DNA TGTGCCAGCAGTTTATCGTCCGGGACAGGGGTAGCTTTCTTT. Protein product: CASSLSSGTGVAFF.

This rearrangement joins TRBV19 to TRBJ1-5, with TRBD1 as a possible D gene (6 bases). V lost 5 bases and J 0 bases, leaving 11 bases between the germline ends. The CDR3 totals 15 residues. Germline V gene data show CDR1 as LNHDA and CDR2 as SQIVND (reference sequence). CDR3 in amino acids: CASSVRGNSNQPQHF. The DNA for the CDR3 is TGTGCCAGTAGTGTTAGGGGGAATAGCAATCAGCCCCAGCATTTT.

In this sample, this clone turned up once. The chain carries TRBV5-4 and TRBJ2-1, with TRBD2 matching 13 bases. This CDR3 has 17 residues. Trimming removed 0 bases from V and 2 bases from J; junction bases left unmatched: 2. Looked up from germline, CDR1 is SGHNT and CDR2 is YYREEE (reference sequence). Written as DNA, the CDR3 is TGTGCCAGCAGCTTGGGGACTAGCGGGAGTCCCTACAATGAGCAGTTCTTC. The encoded protein is CASSLGTSGSPYNEQFF.

The CDR3 coding sequence is TGTGCCAGCAGCTTTGGTAGCGGTTACGAGCAGTACTTC. Translated: CASSFGSGYEQYF. The J gene is TRBJ2-7, the V gene TRBV11-2, with D possibly being TRBD2 (6 bases). The CDR3 is made up of 13 amino acids. Germline V lookup: CDR1 SGHAT, CDR2 FQNNGV. Trimming removed 3 bases at V and 4 bases at J, with 10 bases between. Based on the CDR3 plus reference TRBV11-2 and TRBJ2-7, the full variable domain is EAGVAQSPRYKIIEKRQSVAFWCNPISGHATLYWYQQILGQGPKLLIQFQNNGVVDDSQLPKDRFSAERLKGVDSTLKIQPAKLEDSAVYLCASSFGSGYEQYFGPGTRLTVT.

The chain links TRBV4-3 to TRBJ2-2; D is unclear. The V end lost 8 bases, the J end lost 4 bases, and 17 bases lay between the germline ends. The germline V gene has CDR1 LGHNA and CDR2 YSLEER. This CDR3 is 15 amino acids long. CDR3 bases: TGCGCCAGCTCGGACGACACCACGGGCACCGGGGAGCTGTTTTTT. Translation gives CASSDDTTGTGELFF.

V gene TRBV28 combines with J gene TRBJ2-7; 11 positions agree with TRBD2. CDR3 length equals 14 residues. The V and J ends lost 5 bases and 2 bases, in that order; junction bases with no gene match: 2. In germline, CDR1 is MDHEN, CDR2 SYDVKM. CDR3 sequence: CASSQLAGAYEQYF. As DNA, the CDR3 is TGTGCCAGCAGTCAACTAGCGGGGGCCTACGAGCAGTACTTC.

The count of this clone is one. The chain recombines TRBV5-6 with TRBJ2-2; 8 positions match TRBD1. V lost 4 bases to trimming and J lost 1 base; unmatched junction nucleotides: 3. The germline V gene encodes CDR1 SGHDT and CDR2 YYEEEE. This CDR3 region has 15 residues. The CDR3 loop reads CASSLGQENTGELFF. CDR3 in DNA: TGTGCCAGCAGCCTGGGACAGGAGAACACCGGGGAGCTGTTTTTT.

The chain carries TRBV4-1 and TRBJ2-1; D possibly matches TRBD1 or TRBD2 (5 bases each). This CDR3 spans 14 amino acids. Per the germline V gene, CDR1 is MGHRA and CDR2 is YSYEKL. V dropped 5 bases and J dropped 5 bases, with 13 bases sitting between them. The CDR3 region is CASSDWDADNEQFF. The CDR3 DNA sequence: TGCGCCAGCAGCGACTGGGACGCCGACAATGAGCAGTTCTTC.

The genes are TRBV2 and TRBJ2-3; D is possibly TRBD2 (5 bases). Germline CDR1 SNHLY, CDR2 FYNNEI. The CDR3 sequence is 11 residues long. Trimming removed 3 bases from V and 9 bases from J, with 7 bases in between. CDR3 sequence (DNA): TGTGCCAGCAGTGATTGGGAGACGCAGTATTTT. Translating gives CASSDWETQYF.

The rearrangement links TRBV9 to TRBJ2-7; D may be TRBD1 (5 bases). Trimming removed 4 bases at V and 5 bases at J, with 13 bases between. The CDR3 is 13 residues long. The germline gives CDR1 SGDLS, CDR2 YYNGEE. CDR3 sequence: CASSFGAVDEQYF. CDR3 nucleotides: TGTGCCAGCAGCTTTGGGGCTGTGGACGAGCAGTACTTC.

This chain connects TRBV6-6 to TRBJ1-1, with 9 bases aligning to TRBD1. Looked up from germline, CDR1 is MNHNY and CDR2 is SVGAGI (reference sequence). The CDR3 sequence is 14 residues long. V was clipped by 3 bases and J by 13 bases; unmatched bases: 12. CDR3 coding DNA: TGTGCCAGCAGTTATCATCCCGGGACAGGGTTGGGTTTCTTT. Translating gives CASSYHPGTGLGFF.

The rearrangement joins TRBV27 to TRBJ2-2; D may be TRBD1 or TRBD2 (5 bases each). This CDR3 is built from 16 residues. Trimming stripped 6 bases from V and 6 bases from J, with 20 bases between. Germline V lookup: CDR1 MNHEY, CDR2 SMNVEV (reference sequence). CDR3 nucleotide sequence: TGTGCCAGCAGCAGCGGTGGGGCAATTCAAGCCGGGGAGCTGTTTTTT. This sequence encodes CASSSGGAIQAGELFF.

The genes are TRBV7-2 and TRBJ1-1, with 9 nucleotides matching TRBD1. The junction had 8 bases not matched to a gene; V was cut back by 4 bases and J by 2 bases. The length of the CDR3 is 16 residues. Germline assignment: CDR1 SGHTA and CDR2 FQGNSA. For the CDR3, the DNA is TGTGCCAGCAGCTCCCCGGGACAGGGATTTAACACTGAAGCTTTCTTT. Translated: CASSSPGQGFNTEAFF.

The chain combines TRBV5-5 with TRBJ2-7; 9 bases match TRBD1. CDR1 and CDR2 from the germline V gene are SGHKS and YYEKEE (reference sequence). The CDR3 spans 13 residues. The V and J ends lost 4 bases and 5 bases, in that order; junction bases with no gene match: 4. The CDR3 sequence: CASSMTGGDEQYF. CDR3 nucleotides: TGTGCCAGCAGCATGACAGGGGGGGACGAGCAGTACTTC.